This T cell receptor (beta chain) was identified during a study of cytomegalovirus exposure and HLA in healthy donors. Repertoires were generated with immunoSEQ multiplex PCR, while TCRdb's copy carries only in-frame clones and drops some. This table has 130,000 or so clones, nearly 90% appearing once. The V gene lost 6 bases and the J gene lost 0 bases, with 13 bases spanning the gap. Germline V gene lookup returns CDR1 SGHRS and CDR2 YFSETQ. The CDR3 consists of 14 residues. The J gene is TRBJ2-7, the V gene TRBV5-1; TRBD1 might be the D (5 bases). Specimen: PBMCs. The TCR originated in a man aged 25-45 years in good health and CMV-seronegative. CDR3 region: CASNQGGPSYEQYF. CDR3 sequence (DNA): TGCGCCAGCAACCAGGGCGGCCCCTCCTACGAGCAGTACTTC.